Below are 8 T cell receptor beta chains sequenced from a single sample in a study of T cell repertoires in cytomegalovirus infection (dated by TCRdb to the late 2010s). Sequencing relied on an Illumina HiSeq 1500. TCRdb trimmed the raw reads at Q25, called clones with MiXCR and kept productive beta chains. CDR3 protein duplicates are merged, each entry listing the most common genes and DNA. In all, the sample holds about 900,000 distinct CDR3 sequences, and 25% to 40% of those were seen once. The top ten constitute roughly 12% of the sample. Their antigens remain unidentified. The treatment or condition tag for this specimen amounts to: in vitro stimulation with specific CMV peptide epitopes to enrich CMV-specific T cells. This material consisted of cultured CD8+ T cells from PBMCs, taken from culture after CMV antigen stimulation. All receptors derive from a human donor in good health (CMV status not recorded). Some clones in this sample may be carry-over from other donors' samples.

The CDR3 nucleotides read TGTGCCAGCAGCCCTACATGGATGAACACTGAAGCTTTCTTT. Its translation is CASSPTWMNTEAFF. V usage is TRBV5-4 and J usage is TRBJ1-1; D is ambiguous. The length of the CDR3 is 14 residues. Trimming took off 4 bases at V and 0 bases at J, with 10 bases between the two ends. The germline gives CDR1 SGHNT, CDR2 YYREEE (reference sequence).

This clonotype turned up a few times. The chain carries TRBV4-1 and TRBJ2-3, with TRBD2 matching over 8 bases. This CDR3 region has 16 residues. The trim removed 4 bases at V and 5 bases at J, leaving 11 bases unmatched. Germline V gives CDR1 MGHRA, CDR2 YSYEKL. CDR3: CASSLPWGGGLDTQYF. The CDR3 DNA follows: TGCGCCAGCAGCCTCCCGTGGGGCGGGGGGTTAGATACGCAGTATTTT.

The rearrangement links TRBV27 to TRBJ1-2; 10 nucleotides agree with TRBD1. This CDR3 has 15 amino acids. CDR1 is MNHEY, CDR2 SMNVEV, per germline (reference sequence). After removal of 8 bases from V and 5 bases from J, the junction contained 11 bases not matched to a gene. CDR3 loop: CASLGGTGDRYGYTF. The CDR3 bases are TGTGCCAGCTTAGGTGGGACAGGGGATAGGTATGGCTACACCTTC.

CDR3 sequence: CASSLEDMGTALHF. CDR3 nucleotide sequence: TGTGCCAGCAGCTTAGAAGACATGGGGACGGCCCTCCACTTT. The chain employs TRBV7-9 and TRBJ1-6; a weak D match, TRBD1 (5 bases). The CDR3 runs 14 residues. V was cut by 1 base and J by 14 bases, with 15 bases left in between. Germline CDR1 and CDR2: SEHNR and FQNEAQ (reference sequence). The full variable domain, with the rest looked up from reference TRBV7-9 and TRBJ1-6, is DTGVSQNPRHKITKRGQNVTFRCDPISEHNRLYWYRQTLGQGPEFLTYFQNEAQLEKSRLLSDRFSAERPKGSFSTLEIQRTEQGDSAMYLCASSLEDMGTALHFGNGTRLTVT.

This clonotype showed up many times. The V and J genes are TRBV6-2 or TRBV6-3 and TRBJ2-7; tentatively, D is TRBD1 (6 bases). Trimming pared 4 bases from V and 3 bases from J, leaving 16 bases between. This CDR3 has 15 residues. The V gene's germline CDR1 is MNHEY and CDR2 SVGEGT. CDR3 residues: CASSSLRGEIYEQYV. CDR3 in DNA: TGTGCCAGCAGTTCCCTCAGGGGCGAGATCTACGAGCAGTACGTC.

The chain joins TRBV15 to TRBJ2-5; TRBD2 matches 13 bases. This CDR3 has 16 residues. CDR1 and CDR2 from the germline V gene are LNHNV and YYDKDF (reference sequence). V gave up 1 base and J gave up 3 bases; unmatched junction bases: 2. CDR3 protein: CATSRVGLAGEETQYF. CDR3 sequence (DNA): TGTGCCACCAGCAGAGTAGGACTAGCGGGGGAAGAGACCCAGTACTTC. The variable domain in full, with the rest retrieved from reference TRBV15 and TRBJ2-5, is DAMVIQNPRYQVTQFGKPVTLSCSQTLNHNVMYWYQQKSSQAPKLLFHYYDKDFNNEADTPDNFQSRRPNTSFCFLDIRSPGLGDTAMYLCATSRVGLAGEETQYFGPGTRLLVL.

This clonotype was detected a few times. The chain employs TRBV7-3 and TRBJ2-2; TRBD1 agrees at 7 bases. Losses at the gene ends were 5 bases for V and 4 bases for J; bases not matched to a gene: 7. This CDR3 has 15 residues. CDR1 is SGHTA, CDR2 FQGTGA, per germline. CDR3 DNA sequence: TGTGCCAGCAGCGACACCGGGACAGTCACCGGGGAGCTGTTTTTT. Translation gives CASSDTGTVTGELFF.

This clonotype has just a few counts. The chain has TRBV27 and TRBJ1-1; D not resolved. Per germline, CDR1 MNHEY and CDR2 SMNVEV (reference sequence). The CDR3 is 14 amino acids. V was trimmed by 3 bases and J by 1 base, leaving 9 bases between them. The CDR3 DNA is TGTGCCAGCAGTTTCCAGGTAGGGAACACTGAAGCTTTCTTT. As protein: CASSFQVGNTEAFF.